This T cell receptor beta chain appears in the sequencing data of a study of memory CD8 T cells in hepatitis C reinfection (dated by TCRdb to the late 2010s). Background on the whole study: Among the donors, three cleared two back-to-back HCV infections on their own, whereas two got rid of a primary infection but ended up chronically infected after reinfection. HCV reinfection was defined by a positive HCV RNA test following two negative tests taken at least 60 days apart. Pre-reinfection samples were taken from 55 to 20 weeks before reinfection was detected. When tetramer+ frequency was high enough, in a couple of donors, effector (CD127-) and memory (CD127+) tetramer+ CD8 T cells were sorted separately. NS3-1073 was targeted by one donor who cleared both infections and by one donor who developed chronic infection, while NS5B-2841 was targeted by two other double resolvers. In five donors, the study followed the TCR beta repertoire of virus-specific CD8 T cells over time through an HCV reinfection episode. Four to six reinfection cases with stored pre-reinfection samples were identified between about 2009 and 2013. In the reinfection study, participants who had resolved a prior HCV infection were followed every 3 months.

V loses 4 bases at its end and J loses 0 bases; junction bases beyond the gene matches: 3. The CDR3 covers 16 residues, taking in both the cysteine and the phenylalanine. Kept here is only the CDR3 DNA, which spans 48 bases and is read in frame from base 1. The germline V gene encodes CDR1 LNHNV and CDR2 YYDKDF (reference sequence). Libraries were made using the immunoSEQ multiplex PCR assay. Genomic DNA was pulled from the sorted cells, and the automated high-throughput method of Adaptive Biotechnologies was used to sequence the TCR beta V, D and J regions. A two-step, bias-controlled multiplex PCR was used to amplify the CDR3 regions. Amplified TCR beta libraries were sequenced on an Illumina instrument. As for how the authors treated the data: The demultiplexed reads were processed to cut down on amplification and sequencing bias, and the IMGT database was used to assign CDR3 sequences to gene families. ImmunoSEQ software version 2.0 was used to analyze the repertoire data. Clonotype lists were filtered to remove out-of-frame sequences and sequences containing stop codons in the CDR3. Clonotypes below 0.01% frequency were excluded because they corresponded to less than one cell. Richness was computed as observed richness divided by input cell number, and evenness as Shannon entropy divided by log observed richness. Repertoire diversity and similarity between time points were quantified using Simpson diversity and Morisita-Horn overlap indices. Clonotypes were grouped as dominant (>1%), sub-dominant (0.5-0.99%), low abundance (0.1-0.49%) or lowest abundance (<0.1%). The germline index was obtained by subtracting total nucleotide additions from total CDR3 length and then dividing the result by total CDR3 length. This immuneACCESS table, as held by TCRdb, lists in-frame sequences with V and J called but not all clones. Of the missing ones, under half trace to an unresolved V gene in checked studies; the others have no known cause. D and trimming come from the DNA, and the V and J calls and clone size come from that table. In this sample's table one finds around 76 clones.

The investigation overall reported the following: No shared public clonotypes were identified among dominant clonotypes across donors, even among donors targeting the same epitope. Because only a handful of donors were included, definitive conclusions about public clonotypes linked to secondary clearance could not be reached by the study. NS3-1073-specific CD8 T cells are known to cross-react with an influenza epitope, and this cross-reactivity may have influenced the repertoire analyzed. Before reinfection, resolvers had a narrower repertoire than chronic donors, and the resolvers' repertoire became more focused upon reinfection. Dominant clonotypes expanding at peak reinfection appeared to be recruited from the pre-existing memory pool.

As regards this clone: One base away there is no much larger clone; base qualities are not given.

What this sample's time point label stands for: pre-reinfection, 55 to 20 weeks before reinfection detection. Sorted cells were sequenced directly ex vivo, with no in vitro expansion before TCR sequencing. The donors were people who inject drugs and were enrolled in Canada's Montreal Acute Hepatitis C Cohort Study (HEPCO). Before sorting, cryopreserved peripheral blood mononuclear cells were thawed and used as the source for purifying CD8 T cells. The MACS CD8+ T cell Isolation Kit was used to enrich CD8 T cells by negative selection. Three different HCV epitope MHC class I tetramers were used to sort HCV-specific cells as viable CD3+ CD8+ tetramer+ cells. Cell sorting was done on a BD FACSAria II sorter with FACSDiva software, and data were analyzed with FlowJo.

This TCR came from a man between 45 and 60 years old with hepatitis C virus infection. The rearrangement combines TRBV15 with TRBJ2-2; 9 bases in between match TRBD2. Sequences were obtained from HCV tetramer-positive CD8+ T cells sorted from blood. Reading the label with the study, this specimen's cell subset or site is: HCV epitope-specific MHC class I tetramer+ CD8 T cells. Here is the DNA: TGTGCCACCAGCACCCCTAGCGGGGCGAACACCGGGGAGCTGTTTTTT. Its protein product is CATSTPSGANTGELFF.